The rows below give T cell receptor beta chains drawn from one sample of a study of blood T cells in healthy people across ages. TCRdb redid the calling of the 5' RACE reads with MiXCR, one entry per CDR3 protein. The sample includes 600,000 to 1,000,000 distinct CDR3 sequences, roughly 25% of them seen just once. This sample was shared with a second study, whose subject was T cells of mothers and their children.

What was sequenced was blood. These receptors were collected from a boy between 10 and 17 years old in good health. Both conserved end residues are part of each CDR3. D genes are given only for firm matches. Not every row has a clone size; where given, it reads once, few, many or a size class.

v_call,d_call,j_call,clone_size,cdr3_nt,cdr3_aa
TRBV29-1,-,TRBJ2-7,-,TGCAGCGTTGAGGGTGGACCCTACGAGCAGTACTTC,CSVEGGPYEQYF
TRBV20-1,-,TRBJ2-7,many,TGCAGTGCTAGATTAGTGTACGAGCAGTACTTC,CSARLVYEQYF
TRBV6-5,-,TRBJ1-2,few,TGTGCCAGCAGTTACTCGGTCAGGGATGGCTACACCTTC,CASSYSVRDGYTF
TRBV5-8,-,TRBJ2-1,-,TGTGCCAGCAGCTTGGCTGGGGGCGGATTGAATGAGCAGTTCTTC,CASSLAGGGLNEQFF
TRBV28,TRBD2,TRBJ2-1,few,TGTGCCAGCAGTTTATTGGCTGGCGGGAGGGCCAATGAGCAGTTCTTC,CASSLLAGGRANEQFF
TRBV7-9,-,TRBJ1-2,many,TGTGCCAGCAGCTTAGGGGGGGCTAACTATGGCTACACCTTC,CASSLGGANYGYTF
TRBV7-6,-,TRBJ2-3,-,TGTGCCAGCAGCTTAGACCACTCCACAGATACGCAGTATTTT,CASSLDHSTDTQYF
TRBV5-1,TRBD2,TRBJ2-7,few,TGCGCCAGCAGCCCTTCCGGGAGCGGGATCGAGCAGTACTTC,CASSPSGSGIEQYF
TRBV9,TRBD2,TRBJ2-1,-,TGTGCCAGCGGGCGTCTAGCGGGGACGTACAATGAGCAGTTCTTC,CASGRLAGTYNEQFF
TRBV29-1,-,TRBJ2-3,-,TGCAGCGTTGTGAACCCGTCTAGCACAGATACGCAGTATTTT,CSVVNPSSTDTQYF
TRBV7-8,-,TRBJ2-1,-,TGTGCCGGCAGCTTACCAGGACTTGGGTTAGGCAATGAGCAGTTCTTC,CAGSLPGLGLGNEQFF
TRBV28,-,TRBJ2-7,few,TGTGCCAGCAGTTTATCGTCGGGACCCCTCTCCGGCGAGCAGTACTTC,CASSLSSGPLSGEQYF
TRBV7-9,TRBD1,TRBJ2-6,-,TGTGCCAGCAGCCGGGGGACAGGGGGCCCGGCTGGGGCCAACGTCCTGACTTTC,CASSRGTGGPAGANVLTF
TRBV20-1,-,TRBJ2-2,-,TGCAGTTACCGTCTATCGAACACCGGGGAGCTGTTTTTT,CSYRLSNTGELFF
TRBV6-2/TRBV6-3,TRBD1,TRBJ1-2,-,TGTGCCAGCAGTCGGGACAGGGGACGTGGCTACACCTTC,CASSRDRGRGYTF
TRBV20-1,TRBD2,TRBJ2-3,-,TGCAGTCCGAGACTAGCGGTTCCAGATACGCAGTATTTT,CSPRLAVPDTQYF
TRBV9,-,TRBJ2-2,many,TGCGCCAGCAGCGTAGGAAACACCGGGGAGCTGTTTTTT,CASSVGNTGELFF
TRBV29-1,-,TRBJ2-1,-,TGCAGCGTGGCTAGACTAGGTTTGAATGAGCAGTTCTTC,CSVARLGLNEQFF
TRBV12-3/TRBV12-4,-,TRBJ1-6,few,TGTGCCAGCAGTTTAGGAAAAGGGGTACGCTCACCCCTCCACTTT,CASSLGKGVRSPLHF
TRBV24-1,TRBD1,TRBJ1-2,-,TGTGCCACCAGTGACTCGGGACAGCCCTATGGCTACACCTTC,CATSDSGQPYGYTF
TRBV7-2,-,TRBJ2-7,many,TGTGCCAGCAGCTTAGCAGGGCTCGAGCAGTACTTC,CASSLAGLEQYF
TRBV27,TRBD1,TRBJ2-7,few,TGTGCCAGGTGGACAGGGGAGTACGAGCAGTACTTC,CARWTGEYEQYF
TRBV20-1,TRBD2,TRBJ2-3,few,TGCAGTGCTAGCAAGACTAGCGGGAGCACAGATACGCAGTATTTT,CSASKTSGSTDTQYF
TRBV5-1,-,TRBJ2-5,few,TGCGCCAGCAGCTTGGAACAGCCCCCGGTTGAGACCCAGTACTTC,CASSLEQPPVETQYF
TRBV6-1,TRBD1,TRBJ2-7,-,TGTGCCAGCAGTAAAACCGGGACAGGGGGAGGATACGAGCAGTACTTC,CASSKTGTGGGYEQYF
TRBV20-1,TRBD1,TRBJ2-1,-,TGCAGTGCTAGCCCGGAGGACAGGGCTCGGGGGTTCTTC,CSASPEDRARGFF
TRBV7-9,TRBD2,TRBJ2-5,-,TGTGCCAGCAGCTTAGCGAGTTCGACTAGCGCAGAGGTGACCCAGTACTTC,CASSLASSTSAEVTQYF
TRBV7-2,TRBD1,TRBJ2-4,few,TGTGCCAGCAGCTACTTGGACAGGGAAAACATTCAGTACTTC,CASSYLDRENIQYF
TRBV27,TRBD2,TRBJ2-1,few,TGTGCCACATCAGCGGGGGGTGCTACCAATGAGCAGTTCTTC,CATSAGGATNEQFF
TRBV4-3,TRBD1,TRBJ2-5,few,TGCGCCAGCAGCCCTGGGGACAGGGGCTGGGAGGCCCAGTACTTC,CASSPGDRGWEAQYF
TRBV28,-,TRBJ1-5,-,TGTGCCAGCAGGTACATTAATCAGCCCCAGCATTTT,CASRYINQPQHF
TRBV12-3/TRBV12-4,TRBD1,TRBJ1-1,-,TGTGCCAGCAGCCAACTCCGGGACAGGGTCTCTGAAGCTTTCTTT,CASSQLRDRVSEAFF
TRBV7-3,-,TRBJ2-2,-,TGTGCCAGCAGCTTAACCCCCAGAAGGGTACCCGGGGAGCTGTTTTTT,CASSLTPRRVPGELFF
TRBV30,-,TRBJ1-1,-,TGTGCCTGGACCCGTACTCGAAACACTGAAGCTTTCTTT,CAWTRTRNTEAFF
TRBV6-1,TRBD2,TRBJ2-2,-,TGTGCCAGCAGACTAGCGGATACCGGGGAGCTGTTTTTT,CASRLADTGELFF
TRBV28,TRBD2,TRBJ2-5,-,TGTGCCAGCAGTTCCCTCGGACTAGCCCAAGAGACCCAGTACTTC,CASSSLGLAQETQYF
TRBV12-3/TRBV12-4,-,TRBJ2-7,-,TGTGCCAGCAGCCTCGAGGGGTACAGCTCCTACGAGCAGTACTTC,CASSLEGYSSYEQYF
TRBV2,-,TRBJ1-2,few,TGTGCCAGCAGGACCGGGTCCCCTAACTATGGCTATACCTTC,CASRTGSPNYGYTF
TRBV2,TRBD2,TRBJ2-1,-,TGTGCCAGCACAGGTCTAGCGGGAGTTCATGAGCAGTTCTTC,CASTGLAGVHEQFF
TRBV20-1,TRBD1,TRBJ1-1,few,TGCAGTGCCCGGACAGGGGTCGCGACTGAAGCTTTCTTT,CSARTGVATEAFF
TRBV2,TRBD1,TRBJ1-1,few,TGTGCCAGCAGTGAAGCTATTGGTTGGGACAGCCGGTGGGTGGGAGCTTTCTTT,CASSEAIGWDSRWVGAFF
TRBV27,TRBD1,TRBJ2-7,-,TGTGCCAGCAGTTTATTCGAGACAGGGTACCACGAACAGTACTTC,CASSLFETGYHEQYF
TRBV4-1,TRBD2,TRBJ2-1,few,TGCGCCAGCAGCCCACAAAAAGCGGGAGACCCATCCTTCTCCTACAATGAGCGGTTCTTC,CASSPQKAGDPSFSYNERFF
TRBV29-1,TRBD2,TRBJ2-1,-,TGCAGCGTACTTACTAGCGCCTACAATGAGCAGTTCTTC,CSVLTSAYNEQFF
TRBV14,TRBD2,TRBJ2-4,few,TGTGCCAGTGAACTAGCGGGCCTCGCCAAAAACATTCAGTACTTC,CASELAGLAKNIQYF
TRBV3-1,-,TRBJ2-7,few,TGTGCCAGCAGCCGAGATGACCCAGGGTTAAGCTCCTACGAGCAGTACTTC,CASSRDDPGLSSYEQYF
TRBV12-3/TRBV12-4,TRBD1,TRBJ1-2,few,TGTGCCAGCAGTTTAAGAACAGGGGGCCTTGGGGGCTACACCTTC,CASSLRTGGLGGYTF
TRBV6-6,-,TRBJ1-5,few,TGTGCCAGCAGTTACGGTTGGGGGGCGAGCGACCAGCCCCAGCATTTT,CASSYGWGASDQPQHF
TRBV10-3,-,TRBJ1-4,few,TGTGCCATCAGTGATAAGTTCGGGACAAAGGGTGAAAAACTGTTTTTT,CAISDKFGTKGEKLFF
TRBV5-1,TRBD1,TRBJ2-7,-,TGCGCCAGCAGCTTGGCCACGGGACAGGGGGTATACGAGCAGTACTTC,CASSLATGQGVYEQYF
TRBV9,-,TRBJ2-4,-,TGTGCCAGCAGCGTAGTTAACAGGGCCCGAATTCAGTACTTC,CASSVVNRARIQYF
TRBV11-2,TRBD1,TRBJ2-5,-,TGTGCCAGCAGCTTAGTCAAGTTTGGTGGGAACAGGGGCCGACAAGAGACCCAGTACTTC,CASSLVKFGGNRGRQETQYF
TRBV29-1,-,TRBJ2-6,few,TGCAGCGCCTTACCAGCCTCTGGGGCCAACGTCCTGACTTTC,CSALPASGANVLTF
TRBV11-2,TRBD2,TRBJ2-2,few,TGTGCCAGCAGCGACGGACTAGCGGGAGCGGTCGGGGAGCTGTTTTTT,CASSDGLAGAVGELFF
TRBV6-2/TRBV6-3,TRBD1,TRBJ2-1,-,TGTGCCAGCACCACAGGGGTGTCCTACAATGAGCAGTTCTTC,CASTTGVSYNEQFF